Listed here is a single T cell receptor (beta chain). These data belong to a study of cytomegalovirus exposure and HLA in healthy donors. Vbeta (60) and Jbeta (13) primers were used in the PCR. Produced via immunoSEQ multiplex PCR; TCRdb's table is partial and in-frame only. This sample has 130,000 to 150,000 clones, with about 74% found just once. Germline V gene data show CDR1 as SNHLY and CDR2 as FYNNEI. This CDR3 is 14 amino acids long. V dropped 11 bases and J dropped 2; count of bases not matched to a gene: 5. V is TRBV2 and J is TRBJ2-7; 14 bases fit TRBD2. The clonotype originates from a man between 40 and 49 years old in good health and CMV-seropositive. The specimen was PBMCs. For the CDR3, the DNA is TGTGCCGGGGGACTAGCGGGAGTGCCCTACGAGCAGTACTTC. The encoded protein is CAGGLAGVPYEQYF. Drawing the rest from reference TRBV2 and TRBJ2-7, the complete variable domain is EPEVTQTPSHQVTQMGQEVILRCVPISNHLYFYWYRQILGQKVEFLVSFYNNEISEKSEIFDDQFSVERPDGSNFTLKIRSTKLEDSAMYFCAGGLAGVPYEQYFGPGTRLTVT.